One and the same sample provided the 27 T cell receptor beta chains below, sequenced in a study of post-analysis software for immune sequencing data. Findings and caveats of the study: A handful of TRBV segments were significantly more frequent in patients than in controls. TRBV5-6, TRBV5-1 and TRBV20-1 were among these segments.

Antigens for these TCRs are unknown. Prepared libraries of TCR beta cDNA carried unique molecular identifiers. TCRdb redid the calling of the PCR reads with MiXCR, one entry per CDR3 protein. The profile shows roughly 430,000 distinct CDR3 sequences, approximately 38% of them singletons. The sequencing sample was made of blood. The receptors were sampled from a girl aged 2 to 10 with multiple sclerosis.

The V call is TRBV6-2 or TRBV6-3, the J call TRBJ1-1; 7 positions agree with TRBD1. The V gene end was trimmed by 6 bases and the J gene end by 5 bases; junction bases not matched to a gene: 9. CDR3 length: 14 residues. Germline V CDR1 and CDR2: MNHEY, SVGEGT. CDR3: CASRPGQSGTEAFF. The CDR3 DNA sequence: TGTGCCAGCAGACCGGGACAGTCGGGTACTGAAGCTTTCTTT.

The chain links TRBV9 to TRBJ2-5; a weak D match, TRBD1 (5 bases). The V end was cut by 3 bases, the J end by 5 bases, with 5 bases between. The CDR3 has 11 amino acids. Germline assignment: CDR1 SGDLS and CDR2 YYNGEE. CDR3 residues: CASSEGETQYF. For the CDR3, the DNA is TGTGCCAGCAGCGAGGGGGAGACCCAGTACTTC.

The chain has TRBV12-3 or TRBV12-4 and TRBJ2-1; the D gene is possibly TRBD2 (6 bases). CDR3 length equals 12 residues. Here the CDR3 reads CSAGSTYNEQFF. CDR3 sequence (DNA): TGTTCGGCGGGGTCGACCTACAATGAGCAGTTCTTC.

This CDR3 is CASSLAWYGYTF. The CDR3 nucleotides are TGTGCCAGCAGTTTAGCTTGGTATGGCTACACCTTC. V gene TRBV12-3 or TRBV12-4 combines with J gene TRBJ1-2, with no clear D. The CDR3 runs 12 residues. The germline V and J ends were trimmed by 0 bases and 5 bases, with 4 bases remaining between them.

The gene calls are TRBV3-1 and TRBJ1-2; D possibly corresponds to TRBD1 (6 bases). Trimming stripped 4 bases from V and 4 bases from J, with 16 bases between. CDR1 LGHDT and CDR2 YNNKEL come from the germline V gene (reference sequence). The CDR3 spans 15 residues. CDR3 nucleotide sequence: TGTGCCAGCAGCCGGGGGGGGCTAGGATCCTATGGCTACACCTTC. It encodes CASSRGGLGSYGYTF. The variable domain in full, completed from reference TRBV3-1 and TRBJ1-2, reads DTAVSQTPKYLVTQMGNDKSIKCEQNLGHDTMYWYKQDSKKFLKIMFSYNNKELIINETVPNRFSPKSPDKAHLNLHINSLELGDSAVYFCASSRGGLGSYGYTFGSGTRLTVV.

This clonotype was detected only a few times. This chain uses TRBV5-1 with TRBJ1-6; the D gene is possibly TRBD1 (5 bases). Germline V CDR1 and CDR2: SGHRS, YFSETQ. The V gene lost 6 bases and the J gene lost 5 bases, with 12 bases spanning the gap. The CDR3 has 14 amino acids. The DNA for the CDR3 is TGCGCCAGCAAGGAAGGGGACCATAATTCACCCCTCCACTTT. This translates into CASKEGDHNSPLHF.

This clonotype has more than one count but fewer than ten. J is TRBJ2-1 and V is TRBV27, with unresolved D. Germline V CDR1 and CDR2: MNHEY, SMNVEV (reference sequence). CDR3 size: 15 residues. Trimming pared 2 bases from V and 4 bases from J, leaving 12 bases between. The CDR3 sequence is CASSLSTSRYNEQFF. In DNA form, the CDR3 reads TGTGCCAGCAGTTTAAGTACATCTCGTTACAATGAGCAGTTCTTC.

V gene TRBV15 combines with J gene TRBJ2-7, with no clear D. V was cut by 0 bases and J by 2 bases, with 17 bases left in between. The CDR3 is 17 residues long. Germline lookup yields CDR1 LNHNV and CDR2 YYDKDF (reference sequence). The CDR3 coding sequence is TGTGCCACCAGCAGAGATTCGGGTTGGGTATCCGCCTACGAGCAGTACTTC. It yields the protein CATSRDSGWVSAYEQYF.

This clonotype was counted a few times. This chain links TRBV6-5 with TRBJ1-1, with a weak D call TRBD1 (6 bases). From germline, CDR1 is MNHEY and CDR2 SVGAGI. The CDR3 is 15 residues long. V lost 1 base, J lost 0 bases, and 9 bases lay in between. The CDR3: CASSYYEGVNTEAFF. CDR3 DNA sequence: TGTGCCAGCAGTTACTACGAGGGGGTGAACACTGAAGCTTTCTTT.

The table lists this clonotype with a few counts. The rearrangement links TRBV11-2 to TRBJ2-7; D possibly matches TRBD1 or TRBD2 (5 bases each). The CDR3 covers 15 residues. Trimming removed 0 bases at V and 0 bases at J, with 9 bases between. CDR1 SGHAT and CDR2 FQNNGV come from the germline V gene. The CDR3: CASSLEGRNSYEQYF. The CDR3 bases are TGTGCCAGCAGCTTAGAGGGACGGAACTCCTACGAGCAGTACTTC.

This clonotype was found a few times. The V gene is TRBV7-6, the J gene TRBJ2-7, with TRBD2 identical over 8 bases. The CDR3 consists of 15 residues. Trimming removed 0 bases from V and 3 bases from J; junction bases left unmatched: 4. The germline V gene has CDR1 SGHVS and CDR2 FNYEAQ. CDR3 in amino acids: CASSLASGAIYEQYF. The CDR3 nucleotides are TGTGCCAGCAGCTTAGCTAGCGGGGCAATCTACGAGCAGTACTTC.

The V call is TRBV7-3, the J call TRBJ2-3, with D hard to call. The V end lost 5 bases, the J end lost 4 bases, and 10 bases lay between the germline ends. Germline CDR1 reads SGHTA; CDR2 reads FQGTGA. This CDR3 region has 13 residues. The CDR3 loop is CASSQGRSDTQYF. DNA of the CDR3: TGTGCCAGCAGCCAAGGACGGTCAGATACGCAGTATTTT.

The chain couples TRBV29-1 to TRBJ2-1, with D unresolved. The ends were cut back, 3 bases at V and 5 bases at J, with 8 bases in the middle. Germline CDR1 reads SQVTM; CDR2 reads ANQGSEA. This CDR3 is built from 12 residues. The chain's CDR3 is CSVEYPHNEQFF. The CDR3, as DNA: TGCAGCGTTGAGTACCCGCACAATGAGCAGTTCTTC.

This clonotype has more than one count but fewer than ten. V gene TRBV28 combines with J gene TRBJ1-5, with a possible D match to TRBD1 (6 bases). This CDR3 region has 17 residues. Looked up from germline, CDR1 is MDHEN and CDR2 is SYDVKM. V was trimmed by 0 bases and J by 4 bases, leaving 16 bases between them. The CDR3 is CASSLWVPSDSNQPQHF. CDR3 nucleotides: TGTGCCAGCAGTTTATGGGTCCCCTCGGACAGTAATCAGCCCCAGCATTTT.

This chain uses TRBV12-3 or TRBV12-4 with TRBJ2-1; 7 nucleotides align to TRBD2. V lost 4 bases and J lost 8; bases outside the gene matches: 11. CDR3 size: 15 residues. The CDR3 DNA reads TGTGCCAGCAGTTCAACTAGCGACCCGGTCGATGAGCAGTTCTTC. Its translation: CASSSTSDPVDEQFF.

There are a few counts of this clonotype. This rearrangement joins TRBV9 to TRBJ2-1; no definite D call. From germline, CDR1 is SGDLS and CDR2 YYNGEE. The CDR3 consists of 12 residues. V shed 1 base and J shed 5 bases, with 4 bases lying between them. The CDR3 region has the DNA TGTGCCAGCAGCGTAATGAACAATGAGCAGTTCTTC. Translating gives CASSVMNNEQFF. The entire variable domain, with the rest obtained from reference TRBV9 and TRBJ2-1, is as follows: DSGVTQTPKHLITATGQRVTLRCSPRSGDLSVYWYQQSLDQGLQFLIQYYNGEERAKGNILERFSAQQFPDLHSELNLSSLELGDSALYFCASSVMNNEQFFGPGTRLTVL.

This clonotype has a count of ten or more. The V and J genes are TRBV7-2 and TRBJ2-5; 11 bases match TRBD2. This CDR3 has 15 residues. Germline V gives CDR1 SGHTA, CDR2 FQGNSA. The J segment lost 5 bases and the V segment lost 6 bases, leaving 8 bases of the junction unmatched. The CDR3 loop is CASSLTSGSYETQYF. In nucleotides, the CDR3 is TGTGCCAGCAGTCTTACTAGCGGGAGCTATGAGACCCAGTACTTC. The full variable domain, in which reference TRBV7-2 and TRBJ2-5 provide the parts outside the CDR3, is GAGVSQSPSNKVTEKGKDVELRCDPISGHTALYWYRQSLGQGLEFLIYFQGNSAPDKSGLPSDRFSAERTGGSVSTLTIQRTQQEDSAVYLCASSLTSGSYETQYFGPGTRLLVL.

This clonotype was recorded only once. This chain connects TRBV30 to TRBJ1-5; D is undetermined. Germline values: CDR1 GTSNPN, CDR2 SVGIG (reference sequence). This CDR3 region has 12 residues. The V end was cut by 4 bases, the J end by 5 bases, with 9 bases between. The CDR3 region has the DNA TGTGCCTGGAATGTCCAGGATCAGCCCCAGCATTTT. Amino acids: CAWNVQDQPQHF.

The chain links TRBV4-1 to TRBJ1-4; D not certain. Germline-derived CDR1 and CDR2 are MGHRA and YSYEKL. CDR3 length equals 14 residues. The V and J ends lost 0 bases and 7 bases respectively, with 9 bases between them. CDR3 loop: CASSQDPGIEKLFF. The CDR3 DNA follows: TGCGCCAGCAGCCAAGATCCGGGAATTGAAAAACTGTTTTTT.

The chain uses TRBV29-1 and TRBJ2-3; D unclear. This CDR3 has 13 residues. Trimming removed 5 bases at V and 0 bases at J, with 9 bases between. Germline V gene sequence: CDR1 SQVTM, CDR2 ANQGSEA. The CDR3 loop is CSVSAGSTDTQYF. CDR3 sequence (DNA): TGCAGCGTTTCGGCCGGTAGCACAGATACGCAGTATTTT.

The chain carries TRBV6-6 and TRBJ1-2; D not resolved. V was cut by 2 bases and J by 4 bases, with 11 bases left in between. This CDR3 region has 14 residues. Germline V gene lookup returns CDR1 MNHNY and CDR2 SVGAGI (reference sequence). CDR3 sequence: CASSYVRFFYGYTF. In DNA form, the CDR3 reads TGTGCCAGCAGTTACGTAAGGTTCTTCTATGGCTACACCTTC.

This clonotype has only a few counts. The chain combines TRBV7-7 with TRBJ2-7, with TRBD1 as a possible D gene (7 bases). This CDR3 spans 16 amino acids. Germline CDR1 and CDR2: SSHAT and FNYEAQ (reference sequence). The ends were cut back, 5 bases at V and 3 bases at J, with 20 bases in the middle. The CDR3 spells CASSITQQGRNYEQYF. DNA for the CDR3: TGTGCCAGCAGCATCACACAACAGGGGAGGAACTACGAGCAGTACTTC.

Concerning this clonotype itself: A much more abundant neighbour one base away suggests this may be a read error. The chain carries TRBV10-3 and TRBJ2-5; D is possibly TRBD1 or TRBD2 (5 bases each). Germline V gives CDR1 ENHRY, CDR2 SYGVKD. The CDR3 sequence is 13 residues long. Trimming cost V 6 bases and J 11 bases, with 19 bases left between them. The CDR3 loop is CAIRTGTDNEQYF. The CDR3, as DNA: TGTGCCATCAGGACTGGGACCGACAATGAGCAGTACTTC.

This clonotype was observed a handful of times. The chain joins TRBV5-1 to TRBJ1-1; D ambiguous. Germline V gene data show CDR1 as SGHRS and CDR2 as YFSETQ. This CDR3 is built from 15 residues. V dropped 0 bases and J dropped 5 bases, with 14 bases sitting between them. The CDR3 DNA sequence: TGCGCCAGCAGCTTGGCCGCCAGCGGAGAGACTGAAGCTTTCTTT. Amino acids: CASSLAASGETEAFF.

The chain recombines TRBV12-3 or TRBV12-4 with TRBJ1-5; 7 bases align to TRBD1. V trimming: 6 bases; J trimming: 1 base; junction bases outside the gene matches: 6. The CDR3 loop spans 15 amino acids. The CDR3 DNA follows: TGTGCCAGCAGGACAGGGAAGGGAAGCAATCAGCCCCAGCATTTT. This gives the protein CASRTGKGSNQPQHF.

This clonotype appeared a few times. The chain joins TRBV20-1 to TRBJ1-5, with D possibly matching TRBD1 (6 bases). The CDR3 length is 14 residues. Germline V gene lookup returns CDR1 DFQATT and CDR2 SNEGSKA (reference sequence). The V end lost 6 bases, the J end lost 0 bases, and 12 bases lay between the germline ends. CDR3 amino acids: CSAAGQYSNQPQHF. The CDR3 DNA follows: TGCAGTGCCGCAGGACAGTATAGCAATCAGCCCCAGCATTTT.

This chain links TRBV10-3 with TRBJ1-5, with D possibly TRBD1 on 6 matching bases. Trimming pared 3 bases from V and 1 base from J, leaving 22 bases between. The length of the CDR3 is 19 residues. Germline values: CDR1 ENHRY, CDR2 SYGVKD. The CDR3 loop is CAISDGGTGTGPSNQPQHF. CDR3 coding DNA: TGTGCCATCAGTGACGGGGGCACAGGGACGGGCCCAAGCAATCAGCCCCAGCATTTT.